The 11 T cell receptor beta chains below were found in one sample sequenced in a study of T cell responses to AZD1222 COVID-19 vaccine. The protocol was immunoSEQ multiplex PCR, while the TCRdb copy is restricted to in-frame clones and leaves out a portion. Counted here are about 94,000 clones, about 88% occurring once; the ten biggest clones make up 10% to 15%. The sequencing used peripheral blood, collected on day 0 of AZD1222 vaccination. These receptors all come from an adult in good health.

The rearrangement joins TRBV4-1 to TRBJ1-1; D call uncertain. This CDR3 region has 16 residues. Germline loops: CDR1 MGHRA, CDR2 YSYEKL. V dropped 1 base and J dropped 4 bases, with 16 bases sitting between them. CDR3 loop: CASSQGKKPTGTEAFF. The DNA for the CDR3 is TGCGCCAGCAGCCAAGGTAAGAAACCCACCGGCACTGAAGCTTTCTTT.

V usage is TRBV2 and J usage is TRBJ1-1, with D possibly matching TRBD1 (5 bases). V lost 6 bases and J 0 bases, leaving 8 bases between the germline ends. The V gene's germline CDR1 is SNHLY and CDR2 FYNNEI. The CDR3 runs 13 residues. CDR3 sequence reads: CASSRVLNTEAFF. CDR3 nucleotides: TGTGCCAGCAGCAGGGTTCTGAACACTGAAGCTTTCTTT.

The genes are TRBV11-1 and TRBJ2-1; D call uncertain. This CDR3 is built from 13 residues. Germline values: CDR1 SGHAT, CDR2 FQDESV (reference sequence). The V end was cut by 7 bases, the J end by 4 bases, with 11 bases between. The CDR3 region is CASTPDGYNEQFF. The CDR3, as DNA: TGTGCCAGCACCCCCGACGGATACAATGAGCAGTTCTTC. The full variable domain, completed using reference TRBV11-1 and TRBJ2-1, is EAEVAQSPRYKITEKSQAVAFWCDPISGHATLYWYRQILGQGPELLVQFQDESVVDDSQLPKDRFSAERLKGVDSTLKIQPAELGDSAMYLCASTPDGYNEQFFGPGTRLTVL.

The chain employs TRBV5-6 and TRBJ1-1; possibly TRBD1 for D (5 bases). This CDR3 region has 16 residues. Trimming pared 2 bases from V and 0 bases from J, leaving 14 bases between. Germline values: CDR1 SGHDT, CDR2 YYEEEE. The CDR3 DNA follows: TGTGCCAGCAGCTTCTACCAGCTCAGGGTGAACACTGAAGCTTTCTTT. Amino acids: CASSFYQLRVNTEAFF.

This chain joins TRBV7-2 and TRBJ2-7; D ambiguous. V lost 4 bases, J lost 2 bases, and 18 bases lay in between. CDR1 and CDR2 (germline): SGHTA, FQGNSA. The CDR3 contains 16 residues. CDR3 coding DNA: TGTGCCAGCAGCTCGTCGGACGGAATAGTCACCTACGAGCAGTACTTC. Translating gives CASSSSDGIVTYEQYF. Variable domain in full (rest from reference TRBV7-2 and TRBJ2-7): GAGVSQSPSNKVTEKGKDVELRCDPISGHTALYWYRQSLGQGLEFLIYFQGNSAPDKSGLPSDRFSAERTGGSVSTLTIQRTQQEDSAVYLCASSSSDGIVTYEQYFGPGTRLTVT.

This chain links TRBV7-2 with TRBJ2-1; D possibly corresponds to TRBD2 (6 bases). With 6 bases removed from V and 6 bases from J, the gap between germline ends came to 9 bases. Germline values: CDR1 SGHTA, CDR2 FQGNSA. This CDR3 contains 12 residues. The CDR3 loop reads CASRLGGNEQFF. CDR3 DNA: TGTGCCAGCAGATTGGGGGGCAATGAGCAGTTCTTC.

The V and J genes are TRBV6-6 and TRBJ1-2; D is undetermined. Germline-derived CDR1 and CDR2 are MNHNY and SVGAGI (reference sequence). Trimming stripped 8 bases from V and 4 bases from J, with 14 bases between. The CDR3 spans 13 residues. The CDR3 spells CASGMGLGYGYTF. CDR3 DNA: TGTGCCAGCGGGATGGGCCTTGGCTATGGCTACACCTTC.

The V and J genes are TRBV19 and TRBJ1-2; D unclear. The V gene lost 3 bases and the J gene lost 4 bases, with 21 bases spanning the gap. Germline V CDR1 and CDR2: LNHDA, SQIVND (reference sequence). The CDR3 extends over 17 amino acids. The CDR3 is CASSINHWTVDIYGYTF. CDR3 in DNA: TGTGCCAGTAGTATTAACCATTGGACTGTCGATATCTATGGCTACACCTTC.

This chain uses TRBV3-1 (or the pseudogene TRBV3-2) with TRBJ2-2; D possibly uses TRBD1 or TRBD2 (5 bases each). This CDR3 comprises 15 residues. The germline V and J ends were trimmed by 1 base and 5 bases, with 11 bases remaining between them. In germline, CDR1 is LGHDT, CDR2 YNNKEL (reference sequence). The CDR3 is CASSQVGPGTGELFF. CDR3 DNA sequence: TGTGCCAGCAGCCAAGTGGGACCAGGGACCGGGGAGCTGTTTTTT.

In DNA form, the CDR3 reads TGTGCCAGCAGTTGGGGTTGGGCAGGGAACAATCAGCCCCAGCATTTT. This gives the protein CASSWGWAGNNQPQHF. The gene calls are TRBV28 and TRBJ1-5, with a possible D match to TRBD1 (5 bases). V dropped 4 bases and J dropped 3 bases, with 16 bases sitting between them. This CDR3 region has 16 residues. Per the germline V gene, CDR1 is MDHEN and CDR2 is SYDVKM.

The V call is TRBV5-6, the J call TRBJ2-2, with D possibly TRBD1 on 6 matching bases. The CDR3 runs to 15 residues. Trimming removed 2 bases from V and 3 bases from J, with 11 bases in between. CDR1 and CDR2 from the germline V gene are SGHDT and YYEEEE. CDR3 coding DNA: TGTGCCAGCAGCTTAGGGACAACCGACACCGGGGAGCTGTTTTTT. This gives the protein CASSLGTTDTGELFF.